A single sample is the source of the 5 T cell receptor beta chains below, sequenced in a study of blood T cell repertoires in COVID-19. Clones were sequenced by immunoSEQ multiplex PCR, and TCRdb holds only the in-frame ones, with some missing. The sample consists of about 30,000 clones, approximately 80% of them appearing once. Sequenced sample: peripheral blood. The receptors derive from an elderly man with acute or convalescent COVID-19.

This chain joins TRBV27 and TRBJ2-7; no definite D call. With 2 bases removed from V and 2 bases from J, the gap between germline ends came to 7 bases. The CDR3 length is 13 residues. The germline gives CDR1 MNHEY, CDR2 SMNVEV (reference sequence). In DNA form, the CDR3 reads TGTGCCAGCAGTTTACAGAAGACCTACGAGCAGTACTTC. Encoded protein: CASSLQKTYEQYF.

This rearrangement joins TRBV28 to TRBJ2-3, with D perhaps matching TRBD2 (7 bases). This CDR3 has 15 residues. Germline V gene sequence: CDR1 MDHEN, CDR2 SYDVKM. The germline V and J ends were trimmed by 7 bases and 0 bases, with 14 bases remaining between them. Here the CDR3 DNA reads TGTGCCAGCAAATTAGGGGGGGCAAGCACAGATACGCAGTATTTT. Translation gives CASKLGGASTDTQYF.

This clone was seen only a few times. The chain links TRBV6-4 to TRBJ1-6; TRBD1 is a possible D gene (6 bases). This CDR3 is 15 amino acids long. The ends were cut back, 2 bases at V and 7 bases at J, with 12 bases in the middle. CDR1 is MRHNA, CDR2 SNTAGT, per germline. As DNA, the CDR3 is TGTGCCAGCAGTGACGGGGGACACCACAATTCACCCCTCCACTTT. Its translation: CASSDGGHHNSPLHF.

CDR3 in amino acids: CASSVGTVYNSPLHF. The DNA of the CDR3 is TGTGCCAGCAGCGTCGGGACAGTCTATAATTCACCCCTCCACTTT. This chain joins TRBV7-9 and TRBJ1-6; TRBD1 aligns across 7 bases. Germline V CDR1 and CDR2: SEHNR, FQNEAQ (reference sequence). The CDR3 is 15 amino acids. J lost 3 bases, V lost 5 bases, and 4 bases had no gene match.

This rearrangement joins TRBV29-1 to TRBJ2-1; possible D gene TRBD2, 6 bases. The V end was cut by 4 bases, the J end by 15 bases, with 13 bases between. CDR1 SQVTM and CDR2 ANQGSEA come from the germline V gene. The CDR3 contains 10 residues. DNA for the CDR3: TGCAGCGTTGGTAGCGGTGGTGGGTTCTTC. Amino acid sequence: CSVGSGGGFF.